This TCR beta chain emerged from a study of OX40 agonist ivuxolimab in advanced cancers. On the study more broadly: Two patients with cutaneous melanoma and one with hepatocellular carcinoma, three in total, showed partial responses.

Study results and caveats: Partial responders receiving 0.1-3.0 mg/kg showed among the lowest clonal expansion. Fewer expanded clones were found on average in CD4+ than in CD8+ T cells. The work left the antigen specificity of expanded peripheral T cells undetermined.

A word on this clone: Its specificity is unknown.

Generated by immunoSEQ multiplex PCR, the TCRdb table keeps only in-frame clones and is missing some. This table has approximately 70,000 clones, around 83% appearing once. Sequenced material: CD4+ or CD8+ T cells sorted from blood, taken in a trial of the OX40 agonist ivuxolimab. This clonotype originated in an adult with an advanced solid tumor such as melanoma, head and neck, liver or kidney cancer.

For the CDR3, the DNA is TGTGCCGCCGGGACAGGGGACAAAAACTATGGCTACACCTTC. This sequence encodes CAAGTGDKNYGYTF. This chain joins TRBV7-9 and TRBJ1-2, with 10 bases aligning to TRBD1. CDR3 size: 14 residues. Trimming took 11 bases from V and 2 from J; bases not matched to a gene: 8. Germline V gene data show CDR1 as SEHNR and CDR2 as FQNEAQ (reference sequence).